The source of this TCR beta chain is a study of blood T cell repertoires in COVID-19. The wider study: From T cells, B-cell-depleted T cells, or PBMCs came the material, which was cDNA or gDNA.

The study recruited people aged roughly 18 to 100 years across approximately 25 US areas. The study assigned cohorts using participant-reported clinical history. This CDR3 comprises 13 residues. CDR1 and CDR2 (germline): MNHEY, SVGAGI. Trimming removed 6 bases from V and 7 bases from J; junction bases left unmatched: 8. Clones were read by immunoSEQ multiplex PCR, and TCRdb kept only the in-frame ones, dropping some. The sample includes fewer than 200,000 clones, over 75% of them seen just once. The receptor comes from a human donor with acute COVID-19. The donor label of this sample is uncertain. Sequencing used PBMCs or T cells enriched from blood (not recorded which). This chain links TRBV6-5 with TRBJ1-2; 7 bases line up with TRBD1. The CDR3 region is CASRTGSSGGYTF. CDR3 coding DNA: TGTGCCAGCAGGACAGGGAGTTCGGGTGGCTACACCTTC.